Below are 27 T cell receptor beta chains sequenced from a single sample in a study of CD8 T cells in Susac syndrome. Random hexamers served to reverse transcribe roughly 0.5 to 1 ug RNA. TCRdb used MiXCR to reprocess the immunoSEQ multiplex PCR reads, holding one entry per CDR3 protein. Of approximately 260,000 distinct CDR3 sequences in the sample, approximately 95% were seen once. The sequenced sample was CD4+ T cells from PBMCs. The receptors originated from a human donor with Susac syndrome.

The chain is built from TRBV9 and TRBJ2-2; TRBD1 is a possible D gene (7 bases). Between the trimmed V and J ends, which lost 7 bases and 1 base, there was a span of 11 bases. The germline gives CDR1 SGDLS, CDR2 YYNGEE. This CDR3 comprises 14 residues. CDR3 loop: CASQGGLNTGELFF. In DNA, the CDR3 is TGTGCCAGCCAGGGGGGTTTGAACACCGGGGAGCTGTTTTTT.

The chain couples TRBV7-3 to TRBJ2-3, with 8 bases matching TRBD2. This CDR3 region has 16 residues. CDR1 is SGHTA and CDR2 is FQGTGA in the germline V gene. V dropped 5 bases and J dropped 0; count of bases not matched to a gene: 7. The CDR3 DNA is TGTGCCAGCAGCCCCTCACTAGCGGCTAGCACAGATACGCAGTATTTT. Residues: CASSPSLAASTDTQYF.

This sequence joins TRBV2 and TRBJ2-7; 7 bases map to TRBD2. J was trimmed by 6 bases and V by 5 bases; bases with no gene match: 1. CDR3 length equals 11 residues. Per germline, CDR1 SNHLY and CDR2 FYNNEI. This CDR3 is CASSWTSEQYF. Here the CDR3 DNA reads TGTGCCAGCAGTTGGACTAGCGAGCAGTACTTC.

The V gene is TRBV30, the J gene TRBJ1-5; D uncertain. Deletions cut 0 bases from V and 5 bases from J, with 8 bases between. This CDR3 spans 13 amino acids. The V gene's germline CDR1 is GTSNPN and CDR2 SVGIG (reference sequence). CDR3 sequence (DNA): TGTGCCTGGAGTGTACAATCCCATCAGCCCCAGCATTTT. Its translation: CAWSVQSHQPQHF.

The rearrangement uses TRBV5-1 and TRBJ2-4; 7 nucleotides align to TRBD1. The trim removed 3 bases at V and 6 bases at J, leaving 3 bases unmatched. This CDR3 is built from 13 residues. Germline assignment: CDR1 SGHRS and CDR2 YFSETQ. The CDR3 is CASSSGDRNIQYF. The CDR3 nucleotides read TGCGCCAGCAGCTCCGGGGACAGAAACATTCAGTACTTC.

The chain joins TRBV20-1 to TRBJ2-1; maybe TRBD2 (6 bases). CDR1 is DFQATT and CDR2 is SNEGSKA in the germline V gene (reference sequence). CDR3 length: 14 amino acids. Trimming pared 2 bases from V and 4 bases from J, leaving 12 bases between. CDR3 nucleotides: TGCAGTGCTAGAAGGGACTTAGCTTACAATGAGCAGTTCTTC. As protein: CSARRDLAYNEQFF.

This clonotype was detected only a few times. V is TRBV20-1 and J is TRBJ2-1; 8 bases line up with TRBD2. Germline CDR1 DFQATT, CDR2 SNEGSKA (reference sequence). The CDR3 contains 14 residues. Trimming at V came to 5 bases and at J to 4 bases, leaving 7 bases not matched to a gene. The CDR3 sequence is CSARKTSGYNEQFF. The CDR3 nucleotides are TGCAGTGCTCGTAAAACTAGCGGATACAATGAGCAGTTCTTC.

The CDR3 DNA is TGCAGCGTTGAAGATCAGAGGGTCTACGGCTACACCTTC. Protein sequence: CSVEDQRVYGYTF. The chain uses TRBV29-1 and TRBJ1-2; D gene ambiguous. The V gene lost 0 bases and the J gene lost 8 bases, with 13 bases spanning the gap. The CDR3 covers 13 residues. Germline V lookup: CDR1 SQVTM, CDR2 ANQGSEA.

The rearrangement joins TRBV12-3 or TRBV12-4 to TRBJ2-7, with unresolved D. The germline V and J ends were trimmed by 3 bases and 0 bases, with 9 bases remaining between them. The CDR3 covers 14 residues. As DNA, the CDR3 is TGTGCCAGCAGTTTTGACGCTCCCTCCTACGAGCAGTACTTC. Translated: CASSFDAPSYEQYF.

This chain links TRBV30 with TRBJ2-3, with D hard to call. This CDR3 is built from 12 residues. Per the germline V gene, CDR1 is GTSNPN and CDR2 is SVGIG (reference sequence). Trimming left V 4 bases short and J 4 bases short, with 9 bases between. CDR3 DNA sequence: TGTGCCTGGATGAGAGTCCCAGATACGCAGTATTTT. Residues: CAWMRVPDTQYF.

The genes are TRBV14 and TRBJ1-1; the D is unclear. Germline lookup yields CDR1 SGHDN and CDR2 FVKESK. CDR3 length equals 16 residues. V was trimmed by 0 bases and J by 6 bases, leaving 17 bases between them. CDR3 sequence reads: CASSQEVRIPRSEAFF. The CDR3 DNA reads as TGTGCCAGCAGCCAAGAAGTAAGGATCCCTCGGTCTGAAGCTTTCTTT. The variable domain in full, with the rest retrieved from reference TRBV14 and TRBJ1-1, is EAGVTQFPSHSVIEKGQTVTLRCDPISGHDNLYWYRRVMGKEIKFLLHFVKESKQDESGMPNNRFLAERTGGTYSTLKVQPAELEDSGVYFCASSQEVRIPRSEAFFGQGTRLTVV.

The CDR3 here is CASSSTGGAETQYF. CDR3 DNA: TGTGCCAGCAGCTCGACAGGGGGCGCCGAGACCCAGTACTTC. The chain links TRBV7-9 to TRBJ2-5, with 10 bases fitting TRBD1. CDR3 size: 14 residues. Germline CDR1 reads SEHNR; CDR2 reads FQNEAQ (reference sequence). V lost 4 bases to trimming and J lost 5 bases; unmatched junction nucleotides: 4. Full variable domain (rest looked up from reference TRBV7-9 and TRBJ2-5): DTGVSQNPRHKITKRGQNVTFRCDPISEHNRLYWYRQTLGQGPEFLTYFQNEAQLEKSRLLSDRFSAERPKGSFSTLEIQRTEQGDSAMYLCASSSTGGAETQYFGPGTRLLVL.

This clonotype was observed a single time. This rearrangement joins TRBV23-1 to TRBJ1-5; D uncertain. TRBV23-1 is designated an ORF whose function remains uncertain. Trimming took 3 bases from V and 4 from J, leaving 16 bases between them. CDR3 size: 16 residues. For the CDR3, the DNA is TGCGCCAGCAGTCACCCGAAGGCCTCCCCTAATCAGCCCCAGCATTTT. It codes for CASSHPKASPNQPQHF.

The chain joins TRBV15 to TRBJ1-2; unclear D gene. The V end was cut by 0 bases, the J end by 5 bases, with 13 bases between. Germline CDR1 and CDR2: LNHNV and YYDKDF (reference sequence). The CDR3 is 15 residues long. Here the CDR3 DNA reads TGTGCCACCAGCAGAGACCAACACAACCCATATGGCTACACCTTC. Translated, it gives CATSRDQHNPYGYTF.

The chain couples TRBV12-3 or TRBV12-4 to TRBJ2-7; TRBD1 or TRBD2 may be the D gene (5 bases each). The V end was cut by 7 bases, the J end by 2 bases, with 12 bases between. CDR3 size: 13 residues. As DNA, the CDR3 is TGTGCCAGCACCGGGGCACAGACCTACGAGCAGTACTTC. This gives the protein CASTGAQTYEQYF.

The chain recombines TRBV24-1 with TRBJ2-3, with 8 bases identical to TRBD1. The germline V gene has CDR1 KGHDR and CDR2 SFDVKD. The trim removed 7 bases at V and 10 bases at J, leaving 18 bases unmatched. The length of the CDR3 is 16 residues. This CDR3 is CATRVGQGAPSDAQYF. In DNA, the CDR3 is TGTGCCACCAGAGTGGGCCAGGGGGCCCCCTCTGATGCGCAGTATTTT.

V is TRBV29-1 and J is TRBJ2-1; 9 bases agree with TRBD2. The CDR3 loop spans 15 amino acids. The junction had 10 bases not matched to a gene; V was cut back by 6 bases and J by 4 bases. Germline loops: CDR1 SQVTM, CDR2 ANQGSEA. The CDR3 DNA sequence: TGCAGCGTGAGCCCCCAGCTAGCGGGGTACAATGAGCAGTTCTTC. It codes for CSVSPQLAGYNEQFF.

The CDR3 DNA reads TGTGCCAGCAGCCCGGACACATACAATGAGCAGTTCTTC. This sequence encodes CASSPDTYNEQFF. The chain has TRBV7-2 and TRBJ2-1; tentatively, D is TRBD1 (5 bases). From germline, CDR1 is SGHTA and CDR2 FQGNSA. V lost 5 bases and J 4 bases, leaving 9 bases between the germline ends. This CDR3 contains 13 residues. The complete variable domain, with remaining parts taken from reference TRBV7-2 and TRBJ2-1, reads GAGVSQSPSNKVTEKGKDVELRCDPISGHTALYWYRQSLGQGLEFLIYFQGNSAPDKSGLPSDRFSAERTGGSVSTLTIQRTQQEDSAVYLCASSPDTYNEQFFGPGTRLTVL.

CDR3 residues: CSVGKGQSTDTQYF. In DNA, the CDR3 is TGCAGCGTTGGAAAGGGACAGAGCACAGATACGCAGTATTTT. J is TRBJ2-3 and V is TRBV29-1, with 7 bases that match TRBD1. The CDR3 has 14 amino acids. V trimming: 4 bases; J trimming: 0 bases; junction bases outside the gene matches: 4. The germline V gene encodes CDR1 SQVTM and CDR2 ANQGSEA.

The chain employs TRBV4-1 and TRBJ2-1, with D maybe TRBD1 (7 bases). V was cut by 3 bases and J by 8 bases, with 14 bases left in between. Germline lookup yields CDR1 MGHRA and CDR2 YSYEKL. The CDR3 contains 14 residues. CDR3 sequence reads: CASSHRQGGYEQFF. The CDR3 DNA follows: TGCGCCAGCAGCCACCGACAGGGAGGCTATGAGCAGTTCTTC.

The chain employs TRBV27 and TRBJ2-7; 7 bases are shared with TRBD2. Germline values: CDR1 MNHEY, CDR2 SMNVEV (reference sequence). After removal of 5 bases from V and 0 bases from J, the junction contained 4 bases not matched to a gene. The CDR3 spans 14 residues. CDR3: CASSLREASYEQYF. The CDR3, as DNA: TGTGCCAGCAGTCTTCGGGAGGCCTCCTACGAGCAGTACTTC.

The rearrangement uses TRBV12-3 or TRBV12-4 and TRBJ1-1, with 7 positions matching TRBD1. Trimming at V came to 6 bases and at J to 1 base, leaving 8 bases not matched to a gene. CDR3 size: 15 residues. Here the CDR3 reads CASSPAGQSNTEAFF. CDR3 in DNA: TGTGCCAGCAGCCCTGCGGGACAGTCGAACACTGAAGCTTTCTTT.

The chain recombines TRBV15 with TRBJ2-7, with TRBD2 identical over 11 bases. The CDR3 is 15 amino acids. Germline loops: CDR1 LNHNV, CDR2 YYDKDF (reference sequence). The V and J ends lost 0 bases and 9 bases, in that order; junction bases with no gene match: 7. CDR3 in DNA: TGTGCCACCAGCAGAGATAGCGGGAGGGCCTGGGGGCAGTACTTC. Protein: CATSRDSGRAWGQYF. The full variable domain, rest sourced from reference TRBV15 and TRBJ2-7, is DAMVIQNPRYQVTQFGKPVTLSCSQTLNHNVMYWYQQKSSQAPKLLFHYYDKDFNNEADTPDNFQSRRPNTSFCFLDIRSPGLGDTAMYLCATSRDSGRAWGQYFGPGTRLTVT.

The chain employs TRBV12-3 or TRBV12-4 and TRBJ2-5; TRBD1 might be the D (5 bases). The ends were cut back, 4 bases at V and 1 base at J, with 10 bases in the middle. The CDR3 consists of 14 residues. The CDR3 region has the DNA TGTGCCAGCAGTTATACAGGCTTCCAAGAGACCCAGTACTTC. Protein: CASSYTGFQETQYF.

The chain is built from TRBV20-1 and TRBJ2-2, with a possible D match to TRBD2 (6 bases). Trimming stripped 4 bases from V and 6 bases from J, with 12 bases between. Germline V gene data show CDR1 as DFQATT and CDR2 as SNEGSKA (reference sequence). This CDR3 comprises 13 residues. The CDR3 spells CSAISGLSGELFF. As DNA, the CDR3 is TGCAGTGCTATAAGCGGGCTGTCCGGGGAGCTGTTTTTT.

The chain's CDR3 is CAFRASIINTEAFF. The DNA of the CDR3 is TGTGCCTTCCGGGCCTCGATTATCAACACTGAAGCTTTCTTT. This chain joins TRBV30 and TRBJ1-1; D unclear. CDR3 size: 14 residues. Between the trimmed V and J ends, which lost 7 bases and 2 bases, there was a span of 17 bases. Per the germline V gene, CDR1 is GTSNPN and CDR2 is SVGIG (reference sequence).

This rearrangement joins TRBV15 to TRBJ2-7, with 11 bases aligning to TRBD2. The length of the CDR3 is 16 residues. After removal of 0 bases from V and 4 bases from J, the junction contained 5 bases not matched to a gene. The V gene's germline CDR1 is LNHNV and CDR2 YYDKDF (reference sequence). CDR3: CATSRDVAGGVYEQYF. DNA for the CDR3: TGTGCCACCAGCAGAGACGTAGCGGGAGGGGTTTACGAGCAGTACTTC.